This is a list of T cell receptor beta chains from one sample in a study of T cell repertoires in cytomegalovirus infection. TCRdb redid the calling of the reads with MiXCR, one entry per CDR3 protein. The sample includes 250,000 to 350,000 distinct CDR3 sequences, about 26% seen only once; the top ten take 14%. Sequenced sample: PBMCs. These TCRs come from a human donor in good health (CMV status not recorded). Some clones in this sample may be carry-over from other donors' samples. The CDR3 runs from the conserved cysteine through the conserved F or W. The D gene is left open where the match is weak. The size of a clone is reported for some rows only, either as once, few or many, or as a class for expanded clones.

DNA: TGTGCCAGCATTCCCACGCTAGCGGGGTACAATGAGCAGTTCTTC
CDR3: CASIPTLAGYNEQFF
size: .
V: TRBV7-2
J: TRBJ2-1
D: TRBD2

DNA: TGTGCCAGCAGTCCGGTAGAGGTGCAGCTAACCAGCCAGCCCCAGCATTTT
CDR3: CASSPVEVQLTSQPQHF
size: .
V: TRBV28
J: TRBJ1-5
D: .

DNA: TGTGCCAGCAGCTTAGGAGCTCCTACGCAGTATTTT
CDR3: CASSLGAPTQYF
size: many
V: TRBV7-2
J: TRBJ2-3
D: .

DNA: TGCAGCGTTGCCAGCGGGGGTGCGAACACCGGGGAGCTGTTTTTT
CDR3: CSVASGGANTGELFF
size: few
V: TRBV29-1
J: TRBJ2-2
D: TRBD2

DNA: TGCAGCGTTGGGGAACTCCTGAACACTGAAGCTTTCTTT
CDR3: CSVGELLNTEAFF
size: .
V: TRBV29-1
J: TRBJ1-1
D: .

DNA: TGTGCCAGCAGTTCATTTACCCATGGCTACACCTTC
CDR3: CASSSFTHGYTF
size: .
V: TRBV28
J: TRBJ1-2
D: .

DNA: TGTGCCAGCAGTTTACGGCCTAGCGGGGGGTCGAAGACCCAGTACTTC
CDR3: CASSLRPSGGSKTQYF
size: .
V: TRBV27
J: TRBJ2-5
D: TRBD2

DNA: TGTGCCAGCAGAAAACCTAAGGGCCCCTACGAGCAGTACTTC
CDR3: CASRKPKGPYEQYF
size: .
V: TRBV11-2
J: TRBJ2-7
D: .

DNA: TGTGCCAGCAGTGACCTAGCGGAGAAAGAGACCCAGTACTTC
CDR3: CASSDLAEKETQYF
size: many
V: TRBV2
J: TRBJ2-5
D: TRBD2

DNA: TGTGCCAGCAGCTTAAACACACACTACGAGCAGTACTTC
CDR3: CASSLNTHYEQYF
size: many
V: TRBV11-2
J: TRBJ2-7
D: .

DNA: TGTGCCAGCAGCATGACCGGGGAGCTGTTTTTT
CDR3: CASSMTGELFF
size: many
V: TRBV11-2
J: TRBJ2-2
D: .

DNA: TGTGCCACCAGCGAAGGGACCGTCGGGGGGAAGCTGTTTTTT
CDR3: CATSEGTVGGKLFF
size: few
V: TRBV15
J: TRBJ2-2
D: TRBD2

DNA: TGTGCCAGCAGTCCAGGGACAGGGATCTCCTACGAGCAGTACTTC
CDR3: CASSPGTGISYEQYF
size: .
V: TRBV28
J: TRBJ2-7
D: TRBD1

DNA: TGTGCCAGCAGCTCCCTCCCAAGCGGGGCAAACAATGAGCAGTTCTTC
CDR3: CASSSLPSGANNEQFF
size: few
V: TRBV11-2
J: TRBJ2-1
D: TRBD2

DNA: TGCAGCGTTGTGTCGTTCGGACAGGGCTTTACTGAAGCTTTCTTT
CDR3: CSVVSFGQGFTEAFF
size: once
V: TRBV29-1
J: TRBJ1-1
D: TRBD1

DNA: TGTGCCAGCAGGAATAGTCAGCCCCAGCATTTT
CDR3: CASRNSQPQHF
size: few
V: TRBV6-1
J: TRBJ1-5
D: .

DNA: TGTGCCAGCAGTTTCCTTGAAGGGGCCGAAAAACTGTTTTTT
CDR3: CASSFLEGAEKLFF
size: .
V: TRBV12-3/TRBV12-4
J: TRBJ1-4
D: .

DNA: TGCAGCGTGTCTAGAGGGGTCACCGGGGAGCTGTTTTTT
CDR3: CSVSRGVTGELFF
size: few
V: TRBV29-1
J: TRBJ2-2
D: .

DNA: TGCAGCGTTGAATTTGCACAACCCTACAATGAGCAGTTCTTC
CDR3: CSVEFAQPYNEQFF
size: few
V: TRBV29-1
J: TRBJ2-1
D: .

DNA: TGTGCCAGCAGCCCCCCGAAGCGGGGGTTGAATGAGCAGTTCTTC
CDR3: CASSPPKRGLNEQFF
size: few
V: TRBV7-6
J: TRBJ2-1
D: TRBD2

DNA: TGCAGCGCGGGGGAAGAGACCCAGTACTTC
CDR3: CSAGEETQYF
size: .
V: TRBV29-1
J: TRBJ2-5
D: .

DNA: TGTGCCAGCAGTGACCGGAGCTCTGGGGCCAACGTCCTGACTTTC
CDR3: CASSDRSSGANVLTF
size: .
V: TRBV6-4
J: TRBJ2-6
D: .

DNA: TGCAGCGTAACGGAGGGGGCGCGGTACGAGCAGTACTTC
CDR3: CSVTEGARYEQYF
size: few
V: TRBV29-1
J: TRBJ2-7
D: .

DNA: TGTGCCAGCAGCCACACTAGCTACGAGCAGTACTTC
CDR3: CASSHTSYEQYF
size: few
V: TRBV7-6
J: TRBJ2-7
D: .

DNA: TGTGCCAGCAGCCCCCTTTTTAAGGGGATCTATGGCTACACCTTC
CDR3: CASSPLFKGIYGYTF
size: few
V: TRBV6-5
J: TRBJ1-2
D: .

DNA: TGTGCCAGCAGCTTAGTTACCGGGAACACTGAAGCTTTCTTT
CDR3: CASSLVTGNTEAFF
size: many
V: TRBV7-8
J: TRBJ1-1
D: .

DNA: TGTGCCAGCAGCCCGATTCCCGGGACGGTATATTTTGAAGCTTTCTTT
CDR3: CASSPIPGTVYFEAFF
size: few
V: TRBV5-5
J: TRBJ1-1
D: .

DNA: TGCAGCGTTCCGGGGACAGGGGGCTCTGGGAATGAAAAACTGTTTTTT
CDR3: CSVPGTGGSGNEKLFF
size: few
V: TRBV29-1
J: TRBJ1-4
D: TRBD1

DNA: TGTGCCAGCAGCTTAAATGGACAGTTTGGCTACACCTTC
CDR3: CASSLNGQFGYTF
size: many
V: TRBV7-2
J: TRBJ1-2
D: .

DNA: TGCAGTGCTAAACTAGCTGGGGGCTACGAGCAGTACTTC
CDR3: CSAKLAGGYEQYF
size: few
V: TRBV20-1
J: TRBJ2-7
D: .

DNA: TGTGCCAGCGGCCTACAGGGCTGGGCCGGGGAGCTGTTTTTT
CDR3: CASGLQGWAGELFF
size: .
V: TRBV27
J: TRBJ2-2
D: .

DNA: TGTGCCAGCAGCTTCACAGGGGGTATCTCTGAAGCTTTCTTT
CDR3: CASSFTGGISEAFF
size: few
V: TRBV7-3
J: TRBJ1-1
D: TRBD1

DNA: TGTGCCAGCAGTACCATAGCGGGAGTCTCCTACGAGCAGTACTTC
CDR3: CASSTIAGVSYEQYF
size: few
V: TRBV27
J: TRBJ2-7
D: TRBD2

DNA: TGTGCCAGCAGCCCGGGACTAAGGAACAATGAGCAGTTCTTC
CDR3: CASSPGLRNNEQFF
size: few
V: TRBV7-3
J: TRBJ2-1
D: TRBD2

DNA: TGTGCCAGCAGTGACCCAAGAAGGGGCAATCAGCCCCAGCATTTT
CDR3: CASSDPRRGNQPQHF
size: .
V: TRBV25-1
J: TRBJ1-5
D: .

DNA: TGCAGCGGGATGGCTAGCGGGAGTTCGGTAGAGACCCAGTACTTC
CDR3: CSGMASGSSVETQYF
size: .
V: TRBV29-1
J: TRBJ2-5
D: TRBD2

DNA: TGTGCCAGCAGTCCCACAGGGATTGGCAATCAGCCCCAGCATTTT
CDR3: CASSPTGIGNQPQHF
size: few
V: TRBV12-3/TRBV12-4
J: TRBJ1-5
D: .